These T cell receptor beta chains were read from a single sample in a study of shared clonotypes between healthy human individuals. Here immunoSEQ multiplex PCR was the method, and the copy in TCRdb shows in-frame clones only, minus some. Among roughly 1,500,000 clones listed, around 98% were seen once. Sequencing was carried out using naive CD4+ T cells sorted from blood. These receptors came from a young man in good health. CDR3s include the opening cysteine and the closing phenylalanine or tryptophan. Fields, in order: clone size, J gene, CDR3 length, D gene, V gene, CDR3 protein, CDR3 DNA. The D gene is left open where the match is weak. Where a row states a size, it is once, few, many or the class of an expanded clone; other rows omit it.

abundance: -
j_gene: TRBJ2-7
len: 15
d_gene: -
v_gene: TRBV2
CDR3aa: CASSGNSARENEQYF
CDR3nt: TGTGCCAGCAGTGGGAACAGTGCTAGAGAAAACGAGCAGTACTTC

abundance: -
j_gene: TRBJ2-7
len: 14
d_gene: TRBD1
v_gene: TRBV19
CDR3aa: CASKRVTGAYEQYF
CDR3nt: TGTGCCAGTAAGCGAGTGACAGGGGCCTACGAGCAGTACTTC

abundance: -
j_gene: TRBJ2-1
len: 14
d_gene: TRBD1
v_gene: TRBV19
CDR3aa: CASLRTGSYNEQFF
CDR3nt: TGTGCCAGCCTGAGGACAGGCTCCTACAATGAGCAGTTCTTC

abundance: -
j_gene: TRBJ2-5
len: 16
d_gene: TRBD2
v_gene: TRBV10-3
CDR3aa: CAISEGTSGSQETQYF
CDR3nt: TGTGCCATCAGTGAAGGGACTAGCGGGAGCCAAGAGACCCAGTACTTC

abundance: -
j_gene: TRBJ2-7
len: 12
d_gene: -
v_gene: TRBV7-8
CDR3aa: CASSLWSYEQYF
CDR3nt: TGTGCCAGCAGCCTCTGGTCTTACGAGCAGTACTTC

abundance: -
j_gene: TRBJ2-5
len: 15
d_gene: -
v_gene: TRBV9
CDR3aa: CASSVAGAGGETQYF
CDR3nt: TGTGCCAGCAGCGTAGCCGGAGCGGGTGGGGAGACCCAGTACTTC

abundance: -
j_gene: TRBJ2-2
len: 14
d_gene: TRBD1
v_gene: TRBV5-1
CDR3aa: CASSLDRGTGELFF
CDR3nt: TGCGCCAGCAGCTTGGACAGGGGCACCGGGGAGCTGTTTTTT

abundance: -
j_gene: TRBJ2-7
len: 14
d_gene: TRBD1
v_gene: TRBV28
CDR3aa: CASRPDRAGYEQYF
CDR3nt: TGTGCCAGCAGACCCGACAGGGCGGGCTACGAGCAGTACTTC

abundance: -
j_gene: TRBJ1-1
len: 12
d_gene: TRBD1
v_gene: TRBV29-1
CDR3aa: CSVEEGAKEAFF
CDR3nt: TGCAGCGTTGAGGAGGGGGCTAAGGAAGCTTTCTTT

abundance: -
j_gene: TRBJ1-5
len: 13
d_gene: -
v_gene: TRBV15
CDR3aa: CATSSALRGPQHF
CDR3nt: TGTGCCACCAGCAGTGCCCTGAGGGGGCCCCAGCATTTT

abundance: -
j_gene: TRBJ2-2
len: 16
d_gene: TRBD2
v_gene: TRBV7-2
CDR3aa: CASSPGLAGGTGELFF
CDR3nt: TGTGCCAGCAGCCCAGGACTAGCGGGAGGCACCGGGGAGCTGTTTTTT

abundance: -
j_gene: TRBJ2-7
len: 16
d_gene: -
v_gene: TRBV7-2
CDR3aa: CASSLVGGGETREQYF
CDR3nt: TGTGCCAGCAGCTTAGTTGGAGGGGGGGAAACGAGGGAGCAGTACTTC

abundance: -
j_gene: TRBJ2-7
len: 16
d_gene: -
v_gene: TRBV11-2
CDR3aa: CASSSLITESSYEQYF
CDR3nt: TGTGCCAGCAGCTCCTTGATTACGGAGAGCTCCTACGAGCAGTACTTC

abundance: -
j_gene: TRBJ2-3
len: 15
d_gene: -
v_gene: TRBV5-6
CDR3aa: CASSFLAEYTDTQYF
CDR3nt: TGTGCCAGCAGCTTTTTAGCGGAATACACAGATACGCAGTATTTT

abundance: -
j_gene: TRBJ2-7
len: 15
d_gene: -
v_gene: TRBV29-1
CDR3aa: CSVRGGISGDYEQYF
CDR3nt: TGCAGCGTCCGAGGAGGGATTAGCGGAGACTACGAGCAGTACTTC

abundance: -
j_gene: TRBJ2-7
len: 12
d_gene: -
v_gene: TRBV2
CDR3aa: CASSEGSYEQYF
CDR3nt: TGTGCCAGCAGTGAAGGCTCCTACGAGCAGTACTTC

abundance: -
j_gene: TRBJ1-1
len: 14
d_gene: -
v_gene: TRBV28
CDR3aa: CASSPGRENTEAFF
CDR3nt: TGTGCCAGCAGTCCGGGCAGGGAGAACACTGAAGCTTTCTTT

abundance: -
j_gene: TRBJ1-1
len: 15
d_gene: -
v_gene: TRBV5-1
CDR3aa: CASSLGPGRAEEAFF
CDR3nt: TGCGCCAGCAGCTTGGGGCCAGGGAGGGCGGAGGAAGCTTTCTTT

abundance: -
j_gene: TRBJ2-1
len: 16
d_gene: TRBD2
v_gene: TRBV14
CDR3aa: CASSQPGTSGRNEQFF
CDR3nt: TGTGCCAGCAGCCAGCCCGGGACTAGCGGGAGGAATGAGCAGTTCTTC

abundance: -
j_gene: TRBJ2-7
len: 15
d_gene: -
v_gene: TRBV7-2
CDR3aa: CASSLAAGSSYEQYF
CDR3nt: TGTGCCAGCAGCTTAGCCGCAGGGAGCTCCTACGAGCAGTACTTC

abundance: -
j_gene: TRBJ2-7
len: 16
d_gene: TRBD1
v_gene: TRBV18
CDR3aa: CASSRQQGALSYEQYF
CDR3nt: TGTGCCAGCTCACGACAACAGGGGGCTCTCTCCTACGAGCAGTACTTC

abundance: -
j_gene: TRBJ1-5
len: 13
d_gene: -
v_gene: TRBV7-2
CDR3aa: CASRSNGGQPQHF
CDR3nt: TGTGCCAGCAGGTCGAACGGGGGTCAGCCCCAGCATTTT

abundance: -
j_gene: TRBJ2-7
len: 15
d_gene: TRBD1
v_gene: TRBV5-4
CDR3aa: CASSLGQGATYEQYF
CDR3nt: TGTGCCAGCAGCTTGGGGCAGGGGGCGACCTACGAGCAGTACTTC

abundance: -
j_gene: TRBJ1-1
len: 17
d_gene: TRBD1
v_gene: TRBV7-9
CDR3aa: CASSLGQGGVGLTEAFF
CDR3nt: TGTGCCAGCAGCCTGGGACAGGGGGGCGTTGGTTTGACTGAAGCTTTCTTT

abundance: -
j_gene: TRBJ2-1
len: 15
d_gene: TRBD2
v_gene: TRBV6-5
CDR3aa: CASRLTSGRAVEQFF
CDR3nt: TGTGCCAGCAGACTAACTAGCGGGAGGGCCGTTGAGCAGTTCTTC

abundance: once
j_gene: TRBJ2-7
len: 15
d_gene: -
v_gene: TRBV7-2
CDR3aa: CASSLVGAGAYEQYF
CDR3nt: TGTGCCAGCAGCTTAGTAGGGGCAGGTGCCTACGAGCAGTACTTC

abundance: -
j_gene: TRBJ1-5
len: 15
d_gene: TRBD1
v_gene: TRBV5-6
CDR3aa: CASSLGAGGLKPQHF
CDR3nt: TGTGCCAGCAGCTTGGGCGCAGGGGGCTTGAAGCCCCAGCATTTT

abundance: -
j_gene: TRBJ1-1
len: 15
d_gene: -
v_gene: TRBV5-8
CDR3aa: CASSLRGLRGTEAFF
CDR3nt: TGTGCCAGCAGCTTGAGGGGATTAAGAGGCACTGAAGCTTTCTTT

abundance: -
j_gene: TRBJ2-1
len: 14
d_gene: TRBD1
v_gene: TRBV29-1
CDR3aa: CSVRDRASYNEQFF
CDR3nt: TGCAGCGTCCGGGACAGGGCATCCTACAATGAGCAGTTCTTC

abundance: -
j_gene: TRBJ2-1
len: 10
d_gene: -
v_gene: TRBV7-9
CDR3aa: CASTPNEQFF
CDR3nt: TGTGCCAGCACCCCGAATGAGCAGTTCTTC

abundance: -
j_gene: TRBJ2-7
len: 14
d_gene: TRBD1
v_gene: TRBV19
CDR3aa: CASSSGQGVNEQYF
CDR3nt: TGTGCCAGTAGTTCCGGACAGGGTGTAAACGAGCAGTACTTC

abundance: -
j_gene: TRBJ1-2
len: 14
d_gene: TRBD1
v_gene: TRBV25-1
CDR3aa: CASSSQGAAYGYTF
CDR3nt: TGTGCCAGCAGTTCCCAGGGGGCTGCCTATGGCTACACCTTC

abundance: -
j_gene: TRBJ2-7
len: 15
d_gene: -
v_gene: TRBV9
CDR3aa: CASSPDGAQTYEQYF
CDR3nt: TGTGCCAGCAGCCCTGACGGGGCCCAGACCTACGAGCAGTACTTC

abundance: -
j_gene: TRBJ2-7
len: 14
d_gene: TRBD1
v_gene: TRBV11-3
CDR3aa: CASSPRQGLDEQYF
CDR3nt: TGTGCCAGCAGCCCCCGACAGGGTTTGGACGAGCAGTACTTC

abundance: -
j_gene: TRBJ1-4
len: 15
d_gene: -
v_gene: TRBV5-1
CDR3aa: CASSLANLDNEKLFF
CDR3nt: TGCGCCAGCAGCTTGGCCAACTTGGATAATGAAAAACTGTTTTTT